Following are 21 T cell receptor beta chains from one sample sequenced in a study of OX40 agonist ivuxolimab in advanced cancers. Assay: immunoSEQ multiplex PCR; the TCRdb copy retains only in-frame clones and omits some. The table includes about 79,000 clones, approximately 85% detected once. The sequences come from CD4+ or CD8+ T cells sorted from blood, collected in a trial of the OX40 agonist ivuxolimab. These receptors all stem from an adult with an advanced solid tumor such as melanoma, head and neck, liver or kidney cancer.

The gene calls are TRBV4-1 and TRBJ1-6; a weak D match, TRBD1 (6 bases). This CDR3 region has 17 residues. Trimming took 3 bases from V and 4 from J, leaving 16 bases between them. Germline V gene lookup returns CDR1 MGHRA and CDR2 YSYEKL. This CDR3 is CASSQLWGGLYNSPLHF. DNA of the CDR3: TGCGCCAGCAGCCAGCTCTGGGGGGGCCTATATAATTCACCCCTCCACTTT.

The chain couples TRBV7-2 to TRBJ2-3; 8 bases are a match to TRBD1. With V trimmed by 0 bases and J by 1 base, 3 bases remained unmatched. The CDR3 consists of 16 residues. Germline V lookup: CDR1 SGHTA, CDR2 FQGNSA. For the CDR3, the DNA is TGTGCCAGCAGCTTAGCTTTGGACAGGGGCACAGATACGCAGTATTTT. Its translation is CASSLALDRGTDTQYF.

The chain combines TRBV28 with TRBJ1-2, with no clear D. This CDR3 has 11 residues. Germline-derived CDR1 and CDR2 are MDHEN and SYDVKM. The V end lost 4 bases, the J end lost 4 bases, and 4 bases lay between the germline ends. CDR3 residues: CASSSSYGYTF. CDR3 nucleotides: TGTGCCAGCAGTTCCTCCTATGGCTACACCTTC.

The chain joins TRBV30 to TRBJ2-1; 9 bases are a match to TRBD1. CDR3 length: 15 amino acids. With V trimmed by 2 bases and J by 5 bases, 7 bases remained unmatched. Looked up from germline, CDR1 is GTSNPN and CDR2 is SVGIG (reference sequence). The CDR3 reads CAWSLSDRGHNEQFF. As DNA, the CDR3 is TGTGCCTGGAGTTTATCGGACAGGGGACACAATGAGCAGTTCTTC. Filled out from reference TRBV30 and TRBJ2-1, the complete variable domain reads SQTIHQWPATLVQPVGSPLSLECTVEGTSNPNLYWYRQAAGRGLQLLFYSVGIGQISSEVPQNLSASRPQDRQFILSSKKLLLSDSGFYLCAWSLSDRGHNEQFFGPGTRLTVL.

This rearrangement joins TRBV4-1 to TRBJ1-4; no definite D call. Trimming took 4 bases from V and 5 from J, leaving 14 bases between them. The CDR3 is 15 residues long. Germline V gene data show CDR1 as MGHRA and CDR2 as YSYEKL. The CDR3: CASSRSALENEKLFF. The CDR3 nucleotides are TGCGCCAGCAGCCGTTCGGCCCTGGAGAATGAAAAACTGTTTTTT.

V and J are TRBV6-6 and TRBJ1-3; D remains ambiguous. The CDR3 sequence is 15 residues long. Per the germline V gene, CDR1 is MNHNY and CDR2 is SVGAGI (reference sequence). The ends were cut back, 4 bases at V and 0 bases at J, with 10 bases in the middle. CDR3 residues: CASSSRGYSGNTIYF. The DNA for the CDR3 is TGTGCCAGCAGTTCCAGAGGGTACTCTGGAAACACCATATATTTT.

CDR3 sequence: CASSLERTGNTGELFF. CDR3 bases: TGTGCCAGCAGCTTGGAGAGGACAGGGAACACCGGGGAGCTGTTTTTT. This sequence joins TRBV11-2 and TRBJ2-2, with 7 bases matching TRBD1. The CDR3 has 16 amino acids. Germline V CDR1 and CDR2: SGHAT, FQNNGV. After removal of 3 bases from V and 1 base from J, the junction contained 5 bases not matched to a gene.

The chain recombines TRBV5-6 with TRBJ2-3; D remains ambiguous. CDR1 SGHDT and CDR2 YYEEEE come from the germline V gene. The V end lost 4 bases, the J end lost 1 base, and 7 bases lay between the germline ends. CDR3 length equals 13 residues. In DNA form, the CDR3 reads TGTGCCAGCAGCCATCAGGGCACAGATACGCAGTATTTT. Its translation: CASSHQGTDTQYF.

The rearrangement links TRBV11-2 to TRBJ1-2; no firm D call. V was trimmed by 5 bases and J by 8 bases, leaving 12 bases between them. The germline CDR1 and CDR2 sequences are SGHAT and FQNNGV. CDR3 length equals 12 residues. Here the CDR3 reads CASSEGLRGYTF. The CDR3 DNA is TGTGCCAGCAGCGAAGGCTTGCGGGGCTACACCTTC.

The V gene is TRBV18, the J gene TRBJ2-3; no clear D. V dropped 1 base and J dropped 4 bases, with 6 bases sitting between them. The germline gives CDR1 KGHSH, CDR2 LQKENI. The CDR3 is 13 residues long. CDR3 sequence: CASSPQNSDTQYF. The CDR3 nucleotides are TGTGCCAGCTCACCACAGAACTCAGATACGCAGTATTTT. Full variable domain (rest looked up from reference TRBV18 and TRBJ2-3): NAGVMQNPRHLVRRRGQEARLRCSPMKGHSHVYWYRQLPEEGLKFMVYLQKENIIDESGMPKERFSAEFPKEGPSILRIQQVVRGDSAAYFCASSPQNSDTQYFGPGTRLTVL.

The gene calls are TRBV2 and TRBJ2-1; TRBD2 might be the D (5 bases). The ends were cut back, 5 bases at V and 3 bases at J, with 11 bases in the middle. The CDR3 runs to 14 residues. The germline V gene encodes CDR1 SNHLY and CDR2 FYNNEI. The CDR3 coding sequence is TGTGCCAGCAGTAGGGAGAACGTCTACAATGAGCAGTTCTTC. This gives the protein CASSRENVYNEQFF.

The chain recombines TRBV7-9 with TRBJ1-6; 9 nucleotides line up with TRBD1. The CDR3 has 14 residues. The V segment lost 5 bases and the J segment 9 bases; nucleotides outside the gene matches: 5. Germline CDR1 reads SEHNR; CDR2 reads FQNEAQ (reference sequence). CDR3 nucleotide sequence: TGTGCCAGCAGCGGGCGACAGGGGGGTTCACCCCTCCACTTT. It translates to CASSGRQGGSPLHF.

The CDR3 loop reads CASSLSVDRDYYGYTF. The CDR3 DNA reads as TGCGCCAGCAGCTTGTCTGTAGACAGGGATTATTATGGCTACACCTTC. This chain joins TRBV5-1 and TRBJ1-2; TRBD1 agrees at 7 bases. Germline loops: CDR1 SGHRS, CDR2 YFSETQ. CDR3 length: 16 residues. Germline trimming cut 1 base from V and 5 bases from J; bases unmatched to any gene: 11. The full variable domain, rest sourced from reference TRBV5-1 and TRBJ1-2, is KAGVTQTPRYLIKTRGQQVTLSCSPISGHRSVSWYQQTPGQGLQFLFEYFSETQRNKGNFPGRFSGRQFSNSRSEMNVSTLELGDSALYLCASSLSVDRDYYGYTFGSGTRLTVV.

The CDR3 loop is CASSSLGGGGYGYTF. The CDR3, as DNA: TGTGCCAGCAGTTCCTTAGGGGGTGGTGGCTATGGCTACACCTTC. The chain carries TRBV28 and TRBJ1-2, with D maybe TRBD1 (6 bases). Germline lookup yields CDR1 MDHEN and CDR2 SYDVKM. The CDR3 runs 15 residues. Trimming shortened V by 4 bases and J by 4 bases, and 16 bases separated the two germline ends.

The chain combines TRBV30 with TRBJ1-5; D call uncertain. Trimming cost V 1 base and J 5 bases, with 9 bases left between them. Germline CDR1 GTSNPN, CDR2 SVGIG (reference sequence). CDR3 length: 13 amino acids. CDR3 residues: CAWSDSFDQPQHF. CDR3 coding DNA: TGTGCCTGGAGTGACAGCTTCGATCAGCCCCAGCATTTT.

This sequence joins TRBV7-6 and TRBJ2-1; 7 nucleotides align to TRBD1. The CDR3 totals 13 residues. Germline CDR1 SGHVS, CDR2 FNYEAQ. Trimming removed 5 bases from V and 4 bases from J; junction bases left unmatched: 2. CDR3 in amino acids: CASSPGQYNEQFF. CDR3 DNA: TGTGCCAGCAGCCCGGGACAGTACAATGAGCAGTTCTTC.

The CDR3 coding sequence is TGTGCCAGCAGTTCCCCCGGACAGGGAGGCGAGCAGTACTTC. Its protein product is CASSSPGQGGEQYF. The rearrangement joins TRBV28 to TRBJ2-7; 8 bases fit TRBD1. The CDR3 spans 14 residues. The J segment lost 6 bases and the V segment lost 4 bases, leaving 8 bases of the junction unmatched. Germline CDR1 is MDHEN and CDR2 is SYDVKM.

The chain has TRBV21-1 and TRBJ2-5; TRBD2, the table's D call, lacks a check against the DNA. TRBV21-1 is a pseudogene segment. The CDR3 extends over 18 amino acids. Written as DNA, the CDR3 is TGTGCCAGCAGCATAAAAATCCCCCCTTGGCGGTCCCAAGAGACCCAGTACTTC. Protein: CASSIKIPPWRSQETQYF.

The V gene is TRBV29-1, the J gene TRBJ2-5; D call uncertain. There are 11 residues in the CDR3. Trimming left V 7 bases short and J 7 bases short, with 13 bases between. CDR1 and CDR2 from the germline V gene are SQVTM and ANQGSEA. The DNA for the CDR3 is TGCAGCGGGCTGTTGGTGGGGACCCAGTACTTC. It translates to CSGLLVGTQYF. Combining the CDR3 with reference TRBV29-1 and TRBJ2-5 gives the whole variable domain SAVISQKPSRDICQRGTSLTIQCQVDSQVTMMFWYRQQPGQSLTLIATANQGSEATYESGFVIDKFPISRPNLTFSTLTVSNMSPEDSSIYLCSGLLVGTQYFGPGTRLLVL.

CDR3 protein: CASSSGQNSGANVLTF. The CDR3 DNA reads as TGCGCCAGCAGCTCGGGACAGAACTCTGGGGCCAACGTCCTGACTTTC. The V and J genes are TRBV5-1 and TRBJ2-6; 7 bases align to TRBD1. After removal of 3 bases from V and 0 bases from J, the junction contained 3 bases not matched to a gene. Germline V lookup: CDR1 SGHRS, CDR2 YFSETQ. This CDR3 has 16 residues.

This sequence joins TRBV5-4 and TRBJ2-2; D perhaps matches TRBD2 (5 bases). The ends were cut back, 4 bases at V and 10 bases at J, with 11 bases in the middle. This CDR3 contains 12 residues. Germline-derived CDR1 and CDR2 are SGHNT and YYREEE (reference sequence). The CDR3 region is CASSPGREELFF. DNA of the CDR3: TGTGCCAGCAGCCCGGGAAGGGAGGAGCTGTTTTTT.